The clone carrying this TCR beta chain was detected many times. This sample was taken from a study of early T cells in non-severe SARS-CoV-2 infection. Study-wide background: It was bulk RNA from unsorted whole blood that was sequenced, and the chains were unpaired.

V dropped 5 bases and J dropped 7; count of bases not matched to a gene: 9. There are 15 residues in the CDR3. TCRdb reanalysed the 5' RACE reads using MiXCR and keeps one entry per CDR3 protein. Here the sample spans tens of thousands of distinct CDR3 sequences, more than 12% being singletons. The source material was whole blood. The rearrangement joins TRBV12-3 or TRBV12-4 to TRBJ2-1; 9 bases align to TRBD1. The source of this sequence is an adult who was a healthcare worker with PCR-confirmed SARS-CoV-2 infection or an uninfected control (not recorded which). DNA for the CDR3: TGTGCCAGCAGTATCCCGGGACAGGGAAGGAATGAGCAGTTCTTC. It encodes CASSIPGQGRNEQFF.